This T cell receptor (beta chain) was documented in a study of PD-1 blockade in classical Hodgkin lymphoma. Study findings and constraints: Why repertoires differed is undefined; disease activity or prior therapy possibly contributed. Complete responders possessed baseline diversity comparable to newly diagnosed patients. Patients starting nivolumab less than 1 year after ASCT had lower diversity and were excluded from later analyses. TCR diversity in CD4+, not CD8+, cells rose significantly by C4D1.

The time point here: cycle 4 day 1 (C4D1), after five to seven weeks of nivolumab. The patients all showed relapse after autologous stem cell transplantation, while their brentuximab vedotin exposure varied. Of note for this clone: Its cognate antigen is unknown.

Repertoires were generated with immunoSEQ multiplex PCR, while TCRdb's copy carries only in-frame clones and drops some. The sample records 100,000 or so clones, approximately 89% being singletons. Germline V gives CDR1 MGHRA, CDR2 YSYEKL. The germline V and J ends were trimmed by 0 bases and 7 bases, with 13 bases remaining between them. This CDR3 contains 15 residues. The receptor comes from a human donor with classical Hodgkin lymphoma. The starting material was peripheral blood mononuclear cells (PBMCs), obtained before the fourth cycle of nivolumab. The V and J genes are TRBV4-1 and TRBJ1-5, with D possibly being TRBD1 (6 bases). CDR3 region: CASSQETGNGQPQHF. The CDR3 DNA is TGCGCCAGCAGCCAAGAAACAGGGAATGGACAGCCCCAGCATTTT.